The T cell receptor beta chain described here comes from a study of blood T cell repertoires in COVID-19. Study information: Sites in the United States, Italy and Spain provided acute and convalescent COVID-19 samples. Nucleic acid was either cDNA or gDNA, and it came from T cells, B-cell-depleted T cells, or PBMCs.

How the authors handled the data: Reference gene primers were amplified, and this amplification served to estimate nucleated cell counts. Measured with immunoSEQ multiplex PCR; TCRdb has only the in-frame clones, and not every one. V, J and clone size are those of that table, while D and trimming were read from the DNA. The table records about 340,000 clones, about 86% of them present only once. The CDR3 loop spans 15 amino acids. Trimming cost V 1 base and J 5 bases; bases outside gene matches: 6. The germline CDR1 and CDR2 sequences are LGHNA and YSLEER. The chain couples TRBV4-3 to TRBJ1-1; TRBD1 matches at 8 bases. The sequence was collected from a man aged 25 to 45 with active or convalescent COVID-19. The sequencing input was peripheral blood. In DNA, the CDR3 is TGCGCCAGCAGCCAAGCTGACAGGGGAGGGACTGAAGCTTTCTTT. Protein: CASSQADRGGTEAFF.